This T cell receptor beta chain was found in a study of OX40 agonist ivuxolimab in advanced cancers. TCRdb's table, derived via immunoSEQ multiplex PCR, lists solely in-frame clones and lacks some. The sample shows some 74,000 clones, roughly 82% of them seen only once. J gave up 5 bases and V 2 bases, and 5 bases lay outside the gene matches. This CDR3 comprises 15 residues. Germline V gives CDR1 SGHRS, CDR2 YFSETQ. This specimen was CD4+ or CD8+ T cells sorted from blood, taken in a trial of the OX40 agonist ivuxolimab. The sequence was collected from an adult with an advanced solid tumor such as melanoma, head and neck, liver or kidney cancer. The chain is built from TRBV5-1 and TRBJ2-5; TRBD2 matches at 11 bases. CDR3 amino acids: CASSFSSGGMETQYF. The CDR3 DNA follows: TGCGCCAGCAGCTTTTCTAGCGGGGGGATGGAGACCCAGTACTTC.